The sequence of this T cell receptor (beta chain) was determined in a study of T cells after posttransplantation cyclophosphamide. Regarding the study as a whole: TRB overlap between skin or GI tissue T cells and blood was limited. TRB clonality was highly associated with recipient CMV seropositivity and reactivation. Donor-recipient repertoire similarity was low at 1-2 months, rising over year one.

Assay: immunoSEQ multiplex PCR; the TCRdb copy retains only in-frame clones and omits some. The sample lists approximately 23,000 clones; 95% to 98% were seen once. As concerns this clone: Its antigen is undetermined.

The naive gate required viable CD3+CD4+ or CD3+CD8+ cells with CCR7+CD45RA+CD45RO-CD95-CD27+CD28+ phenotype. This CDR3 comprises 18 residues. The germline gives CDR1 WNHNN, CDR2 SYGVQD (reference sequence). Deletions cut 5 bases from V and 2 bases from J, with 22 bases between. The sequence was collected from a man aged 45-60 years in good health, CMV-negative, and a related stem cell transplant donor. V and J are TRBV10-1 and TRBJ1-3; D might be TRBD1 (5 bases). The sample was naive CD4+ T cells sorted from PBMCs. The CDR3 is CASSPGHLQGPAGNTIYF. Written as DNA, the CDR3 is TGCGCCAGCAGTCCTGGCCATCTGCAGGGTCCGGCTGGAAACACCATATATTTT.